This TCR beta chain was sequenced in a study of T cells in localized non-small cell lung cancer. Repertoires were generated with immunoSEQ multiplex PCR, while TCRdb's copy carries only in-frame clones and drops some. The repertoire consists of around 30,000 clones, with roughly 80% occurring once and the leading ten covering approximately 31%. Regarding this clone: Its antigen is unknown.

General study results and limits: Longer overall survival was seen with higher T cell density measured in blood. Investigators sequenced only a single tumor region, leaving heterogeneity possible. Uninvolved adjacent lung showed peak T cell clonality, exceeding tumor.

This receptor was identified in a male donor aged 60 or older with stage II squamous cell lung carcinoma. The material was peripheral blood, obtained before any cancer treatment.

CDR3 DNA sequence: TGTGCCAGCAGCCGATTACAGGGGGGCCCCCTCCACTTT. Translating gives CASSRLQGGPLHF. The chain carries TRBV16 and TRBJ1-6; 8 positions match TRBD1. Trimming removed 4 bases from V and 13 bases from J; junction bases left unmatched: 6. The germline V gene encodes CDR1 KGHSY and CDR2 FQNENV. CDR3 length: 13 amino acids.